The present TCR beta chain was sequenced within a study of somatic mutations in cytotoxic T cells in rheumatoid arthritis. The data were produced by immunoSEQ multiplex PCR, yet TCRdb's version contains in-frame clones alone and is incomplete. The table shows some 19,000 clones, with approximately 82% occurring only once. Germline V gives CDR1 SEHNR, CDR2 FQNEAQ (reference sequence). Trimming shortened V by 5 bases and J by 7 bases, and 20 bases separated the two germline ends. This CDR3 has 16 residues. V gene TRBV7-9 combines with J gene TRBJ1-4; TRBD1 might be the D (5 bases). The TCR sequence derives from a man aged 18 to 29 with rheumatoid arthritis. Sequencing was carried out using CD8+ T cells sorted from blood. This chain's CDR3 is CASSLGTARGGEKLFF. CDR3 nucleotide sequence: TGTGCCAGCAGCCTTGGGACGGCTCGCGGGGGTGAAAAACTGTTTTTT.